The 23 T cell receptor beta chains given below trace back to one sample, sequenced in a study of T cells in Graves' hyperthyroidism and ophthalmopathy. TCR beta CDR3 regions were amplified from RNA. With the HTBI primer set, the TCR CDR3 went through a first round of RT-PCR. TCRdb analysed the multiplex PCR reads with MiXCR anew, one entry per CDR3 protein. The sample includes about 500,000 distinct CDR3 sequences, approximately 16% of them seen just once. Sequenced: blood. Receptor source: a woman in her thirties with Graves' ophthalmopathy.

This clonotype was seen a handful of times. V and J are TRBV6-5 and TRBJ2-2, with D unclear. CDR3 length equals 11 residues. V was cut by 1 base and J by 9 bases, with 3 bases left in between. Germline V CDR1 and CDR2: MNHEY, SVGAGI. CDR3 DNA sequence: TGTGCCAGCAGTTACTTCCGGGAGCTGTTTTTT. Encoded protein: CASSYFRELFF.

There are a few counts of this clonotype. The chain is built from TRBV27 and TRBJ2-1; a possible D gene is TRBD2 (7 bases). Germline assignment: CDR1 MNHEY and CDR2 SMNVEV (reference sequence). This CDR3 contains 19 residues. Trimming removed 11 bases from V and 6 bases from J, with 35 bases in between. The CDR3 region has the DNA TGTGCCTCCACTCGTACGGGGGGCAGTTTGATTAGTCAGGGCAATGAGCAGTTCTTC. Encoded protein: CASTRTGGSLISQGNEQFF.

This clonotype was observed a few times. The chain has TRBV4-3 and TRBJ1-4, with D uncertain. CDR3 length: 15 residues. Germline values: CDR1 LGHNA, CDR2 YSLEER. The V gene lost 0 bases and the J gene lost 5 bases, with 10 bases spanning the gap. Here the CDR3 reads CASSQENYDNEKLFF. The CDR3 DNA follows: TGCGCCAGCAGCCAAGAGAATTACGACAATGAAAAACTGTTTTTT.

This clonotype appeared a few times. This chain links TRBV7-9 with TRBJ2-7; TRBD1 matches at 8 bases. Per the germline V gene, CDR1 is SEHNR and CDR2 is FQNEAQ (reference sequence). After removal of 4 bases from V and 5 bases from J, the junction contained 1 base not matched to a gene. This CDR3 has 12 residues. In nucleotides, the CDR3 is TGTGCCAGCAGCTCAGGGGGCAACGAGCAGTACTTC. Amino acids: CASSSGGNEQYF.

This chain uses TRBV25-1 with TRBJ2-2; TRBD2 matches at 8 bases. V shed 2 bases, J shed 4 bases, and the junction held 12 bases outside the gene matches. This CDR3 comprises 18 residues. CDR1 MGHDK and CDR2 SYGVNS come from the germline V gene. CDR3 nucleotides: TGTGCCAGCAGTGAAATTCAAAAGGGACTAGAAAGCACCGGGGAGCTGTTTTTT. Its translation is CASSEIQKGLESTGELFF.

The chain links TRBV15 to TRBJ1-1; tentative D call: TRBD1 (5 bases). This CDR3 contains 14 residues. V lost 0 bases to trimming and J lost 3 bases, with 8 bases between them. In germline, CDR1 is LNHNV, CDR2 YYDKDF (reference sequence). CDR3 nucleotide sequence: TGTGCCACCAGCAGAGAAAGGGGCCACACTGAAGCTTTCTTT. Protein product: CATSRERGHTEAFF.

Points on this clonotype: The junction differs from germline at one of its ends, possibly a read error. The V call is TRBV7-7, the J call TRBJ2-1; 14 nucleotides agree with TRBD2. The CDR3 extends over 17 amino acids. The germline V gene encodes CDR1 SSHAT and CDR2 FNYEAQ (reference sequence). CDR3 loop: CASSSGTSGSLGNEQFF. The DNA for the CDR3 is TGTGCTAGCAGCTCCGGGACTAGCGGGAGTTTGGGCAATGAGCAGTTCTTC. The full variable domain, rest sourced from reference TRBV7-7 and TRBJ2-1, is GAGVSQSPRYKVTKRGQDVTLRCDPISSHATLYWYQQALGQGPEFLTYFNYEAQPDKSGLPSDRFSAERPEGSISTLTIQRTEQRDSAMYRCASSSGTSGSLGNEQFFGPGTRLTVL.

The V and J genes are TRBV7-3 and TRBJ2-7, with 10 bases fitting TRBD2. Germline V lookup: CDR1 SGHTA, CDR2 FQGTGA. V shed 0 bases and J 1 base; nucleotides not matched to a gene: 3. There are 16 residues in the CDR3. CDR3 residues: CASSLTGTSVSYEQYF. The CDR3 nucleotides are TGTGCCAGCAGCTTAACCGGGACTAGCGTTTCCTACGAGCAGTACTTC.

This clonotype occurred a few times. CDR3 sequence (DNA): TGCAGTGCCCGGGGGTTGCCGGACAAGGCGAGGAATACGCAGTATTTT. Translated: CSARGLPDKARNTQYF. The gene calls are TRBV20-1 and TRBJ2-3; weak D call: TRBD2 (6 bases). The CDR3 sequence is 16 residues long. Trimming stripped 6 bases from V and 7 bases from J, with 26 bases between. Germline values: CDR1 DFQATT, CDR2 SNEGSKA (reference sequence).

Ten or more counts support this clonotype. At one of its ends the junction is not consistent with the germline gene, which may arise from a read error. V gene TRBV2 combines with J gene TRBJ1-1; D is ambiguous. The CDR3 sequence is 12 residues long. Germline CDR1 and CDR2: SNHLY and FYNNEI. CDR3 amino acids: CASGDRETEAFF. DNA of the CDR3: TGTGCCAGCGGTGACCGGGAGACTGAAGCTTTCTTT.

This clonotype occurred many times. The rearrangement joins TRBV5-1 to TRBJ2-1; 10 bases map to TRBD2. V was clipped by 7 bases and J by 5 bases; unmatched bases: 9. The CDR3 consists of 15 residues. Germline-derived CDR1 and CDR2 are SGHRS and YFSETQ. This CDR3 is CASSEGLARNNEQFF. In DNA, the CDR3 is TGCGCCAGCTCCGAGGGACTAGCGAGGAACAATGAGCAGTTCTTC.

This clonotype was seen only a few times. The chain couples TRBV5-1 to TRBJ2-5; no firm D call. V lost 0 bases and J lost 1, with 10 bases in between. CDR3 length: 15 residues. The germline gives CDR1 SGHRS, CDR2 YFSETQ. The DNA of the CDR3 is TGCGCCAGCAGCTTGGCCTATCGTGTCCAAGAGACCCAGTACTTC. Its protein is CASSLAYRVQETQYF.

The genes are TRBV7-2 and TRBJ2-5, with 12 nucleotides matching TRBD2. The V segment lost 6 bases and the J segment 5 bases; nucleotides outside the gene matches: 4. The CDR3 contains 14 residues. CDR1 and CDR2 (germline): SGHTA, FQGNSA. The CDR3 protein is CASRPTSGSETQYF. The CDR3 nucleotides read TGTGCCAGCAGGCCGACTAGCGGGAGTGAGACCCAGTACTTC.

In its sample, this clonotype was seen a few times. DNA of the CDR3: TGTGCCAGCAGCCAGACACCCTATAGCAATCAGCCCCAGCATTTT. Translating it yields CASSQTPYSNQPQHF. V is TRBV7-2 and J is TRBJ1-5; D uncertain. Germline assignment: CDR1 SGHTA and CDR2 FQGNSA. Trimming removed 5 bases from V and 0 bases from J, with 11 bases in between. This CDR3 contains 15 residues.

The chain is built from TRBV7-8 and TRBJ2-7; the match to TRBD2 covers 7 bases. Germline CDR1 reads SGHVS; CDR2 reads FQNEAQ. Germline trimming cut 5 bases from V and 4 bases from J; bases unmatched to any gene: 11. The CDR3 runs to 15 residues. The CDR3: CASSPARTSQYEQYF. Written as DNA, the CDR3 is TGTGCCAGCAGCCCAGCCCGGACTAGTCAATACGAGCAGTACTTC.

In its sample, this clonotype was seen many times. This chain joins TRBV7-2 and TRBJ1-1, with D perhaps TRBD1 (5 bases). The CDR3 covers 15 residues. V was clipped by 6 bases and J by 1 base, with 15 bases between them. The germline CDR1 and CDR2 sequences are SGHTA and FQGNSA. The chain's CDR3 is CASSNLGTENTEAFF. The CDR3 nucleotides are TGTGCCAGCAGTAACCTAGGGACGGAGAACACTGAAGCTTTCTTT.

This clonotype was detected many times. The rearrangement joins TRBV6-2 or TRBV6-3 to TRBJ2-1; TRBD2 aligns across 9 bases. Germline CDR1 is MNHEY and CDR2 is SVGEGT. This CDR3 is built from 17 residues. With 2 bases clipped from V and 0 bases from J, the junction kept 5 bases outside the gene matches. The CDR3 loop reads CASSYLLAGTSYNEQFF. The CDR3 DNA is TGTGCCAGCAGTTACCTGCTAGCGGGAACCTCCTACAATGAGCAGTTCTTC.

Turning to this clonotype: A much larger clone differs from this one at a single base, so this may be a read error. The chain couples TRBV6-1 to TRBJ2-2, with D perhaps being TRBD1 or TRBD2 (5 bases each). The CDR3 consists of 15 residues. The germline gives CDR1 MNHNS, CDR2 SASEGT. Trimming cost V 6 bases and J 3 bases, with 14 bases left between them. Here the CDR3 DNA reads TGTGCCAGCAGGCCCTCGGGGCTGGACACCGGGGAGCTGTTTTTT. Residues: CASRPSGLDTGELFF.

This clonotype has at least ten counts. The chain links TRBV7-9 to TRBJ2-7; 8 bases line up with TRBD2. The CDR3 runs to 15 residues. V lost 4 bases and J lost 1; bases outside the gene matches: 6. The V gene's germline CDR1 is SEHNR and CDR2 FQNEAQ (reference sequence). The CDR3 reads CASSSTGGDSYEQYF. The DNA for the CDR3 is TGTGCCAGCAGCTCAACCGGGGGGGATTCCTACGAGCAGTACTTC.

In this sample, this clonotype turned up once. The rearrangement uses TRBV20-1 and TRBJ2-5, with 9 bases fitting TRBD1. The trim removed 4 bases at V and 6 bases at J, leaving 6 bases unmatched. Germline V CDR1 and CDR2: DFQATT, SNEGSKA (reference sequence). This CDR3 is 13 amino acids long. CDR3 in DNA: TGCAGTGCTACCGAGGACAGGGGACAGACCCAGTACTTC. Its protein is CSATEDRGQTQYF.

As to this clonotype: A much larger clone differs from this one at a single base, so this may be a read error. V usage is TRBV3-1 and J usage is TRBJ2-7; TRBD2 matches 8 bases. V shed 4 bases, J shed 6 bases, and the junction held 5 bases outside the gene matches. Germline values: CDR1 LGHDT, CDR2 YNNKEL (reference sequence). This CDR3 has 13 residues. The CDR3 DNA follows: TGTGCCAGCAGCCGGACTAGCCAAGGCGAGCAGTACTTC. It is translated as CASSRTSQGEQYF.

The chain carries TRBV7-9 and TRBJ2-2, with D possibly being TRBD1 or TRBD2 (6 bases each). Trimming pared 6 bases from V and 5 bases from J, leaving 16 bases between. Per the germline V gene, CDR1 is SEHNR and CDR2 is FQNEAQ (reference sequence). The CDR3 totals 15 residues. The CDR3 here is CASRGHSGATGELFF. CDR3 nucleotide sequence: TGTGCCAGCAGGGGACATAGCGGAGCAACCGGGGAGCTGTTTTTT.

The chain has TRBV27 and TRBJ1-2; D ambiguous. V dropped 3 bases and J dropped 6 bases, with 8 bases sitting between them. The germline CDR1 and CDR2 sequences are MNHEY and SMNVEV (reference sequence). The CDR3 extends over 12 amino acids. CDR3 sequence (DNA): TGTGCCAGCAGTTTTTCTGGGAATGGCTACACCTTC. Protein product: CASSFSGNGYTF.